One and the same sample provided the 18 T cell receptor beta chains below, sequenced in a study of cytomegalovirus exposure and HLA in healthy donors. Primers for the PCR totalled 60 Vbeta and 13 Jbeta. Profiling relied on immunoSEQ multiplex PCR, and the TCRdb table lists in-frame clones only, not all of them. The table shows about 160,000 clones, with around 83% occurring only once. The sample comprised PBMCs. The receptors stem from a man between 18 and 35 years old in good health and CMV-seropositive.

This chain uses TRBV2 with TRBJ2-7, with TRBD2 identical over 15 bases. The V segment lost 6 bases and the J segment 6 bases; nucleotides outside the gene matches: 12. CDR3 length: 17 amino acids. Germline loops: CDR1 SNHLY, CDR2 FYNNEI. For the CDR3, the DNA is TGTGCCAGCAGAGGGACTAGCGGGGGGAGGAATGCTCCCGAGCAGTACTTC. Amino acid sequence: CASRGTSGGRNAPEQYF.

The J gene is TRBJ1-1, the V gene TRBV2; no definite D call. Germline V gene lookup returns CDR1 SNHLY and CDR2 FYNNEI. Trimming pared 3 bases from V and 0 bases from J, leaving 11 bases between. This CDR3 has 15 amino acids. The CDR3 DNA reads as TGTGCCAGCAGTGATTCCTGGGCCTTGAACACTGAAGCTTTCTTT. This gives the protein CASSDSWALNTEAFF.

The chain couples TRBV6-5 to TRBJ2-7, with D possibly TRBD1 on 5 matching bases. V was clipped by 2 bases and J by 4 bases, with 12 bases between them. The CDR3 covers 14 residues. Germline assignment: CDR1 MNHEY and CDR2 SVGAGI. CDR3 in DNA: TGTGCCAGCAGTTACCCAGGGCCTGGGTACGAGCAGTACTTC. This gives the protein CASSYPGPGYEQYF.

CDR3 protein: CASRSARAGQEKLFF. CDR3 in DNA: TGTGCCAGCAGGTCAGCCAGGGCTGGGCAAGAAAAACTGTTTTTT. V and J are TRBV6-6 and TRBJ1-4; a weak D match, TRBD1 (5 bases). The V end was cut by 6 bases, the J end by 8 bases, with 19 bases between. Germline lookup yields CDR1 MNHNY and CDR2 SVGAGI (reference sequence). The CDR3 length is 15 residues.

This clone came up a few times. V gene TRBV5-4 combines with J gene TRBJ2-2, with unresolved D. This CDR3 has 15 residues. Trimming cost V 2 bases and J 5 bases, with 13 bases left between them. The germline CDR1 and CDR2 sequences are SGHNT and YYREEE (reference sequence). DNA of the CDR3: TGTGCCAGCAGCTTACCTGGCTGGAGTACCGGGGAGCTGTTTTTT. Translating it yields CASSLPGWSTGELFF.

This rearrangement joins TRBV27 to TRBJ2-2, with 9 bases identical to TRBD2. Per germline, CDR1 MNHEY and CDR2 SMNVEV (reference sequence). Unmatched junction bases numbered 5, after V lost 8 bases and J lost 4 bases. There are 14 residues in the CDR3. CDR3 protein: CASLRSGGTGELFF. As DNA, the CDR3 is TGTGCCAGCTTGCGTAGCGGGGGCACCGGGGAGCTGTTTTTT.

The genes are TRBV7-9 and TRBJ2-3; weak D call: TRBD2 (6 bases). V was pared by 5 bases and J by 4 bases, with 19 bases between. The germline gives CDR1 SEHNR, CDR2 FQNEAQ (reference sequence). The CDR3 covers 16 residues. The CDR3 spells CASSRNSGRSADTQYF. The CDR3 nucleotides are TGTGCCAGCAGCCGAAATAGCGGAAGGAGCGCAGATACGCAGTATTTT.

This chain connects TRBV2 to TRBJ1-4, with D possibly TRBD1 on 5 matching bases. The V gene lost 0 bases and the J gene lost 4 bases, with 9 bases spanning the gap. This CDR3 is built from 15 residues. The V gene's germline CDR1 is SNHLY and CDR2 FYNNEI. CDR3 region: CASSEATGYNEKLFF. CDR3 sequence (DNA): TGTGCCAGCAGTGAAGCTACAGGATATAATGAAAAACTGTTTTTT.

CDR3 loop: CASSLSGTGGYTEAFF. Here the CDR3 DNA reads TGTGCCAGCAGTTTATCCGGGACAGGGGGGTACACTGAAGCTTTCTTT. The chain uses TRBV6-5 and TRBJ1-1; TRBD1 aligns across 11 bases. The germline CDR1 and CDR2 sequences are MNHEY and SVGAGI. V dropped 4 bases and J dropped 3; count of bases not matched to a gene: 7. This CDR3 has 16 residues.

The J gene is TRBJ2-2, the V gene TRBV9; weak D call: TRBD2 (6 bases). CDR1 and CDR2 from the germline V gene are SGDLS and YYNGEE. Trimming removed 1 base from V and 7 bases from J, with 14 bases in between. This CDR3 comprises 15 residues. This CDR3 reads CASSVLGGFGGELFF. Written as DNA, the CDR3 is TGTGCCAGCAGCGTACTGGGGGGTTTCGGCGGGGAGCTGTTTTTT.

On this clone itself: A junction boundary mismatches the germline segment, possibly from a read error. The chain uses TRBV29-1 and TRBJ2-6, with a weak D call TRBD2 (6 bases). Germline assignment: CDR1 SQVTM and CDR2 ANQGSEA. The CDR3 runs 13 residues. CDR3 in DNA: TGCAGCGTCCGGGGGACCGGGGCCAACGGCCTGACTTTC. This sequence encodes CSVRGTGANGLTF.

The genes are TRBV7-2 and TRBJ2-7, with 10 nucleotides matching TRBD2. V shed 4 bases, J shed 7 bases, and the junction held 10 bases outside the gene matches. Germline CDR1 reads SGHTA; CDR2 reads FQGNSA. The CDR3 spans 15 residues. The CDR3 protein is CASSSLAGKHKEQYF. CDR3 bases: TGTGCCAGCAGCTCACTAGCGGGGAAACATAAGGAGCAGTACTTC.

The chain uses TRBV11-2 and TRBJ1-6; D perhaps matches TRBD1 (5 bases). Trimming took off 1 base at V and 7 bases at J, with 8 bases between the two ends. The CDR3 is 14 residues long. In germline, CDR1 is SGHAT, CDR2 FQNNGV. The CDR3 loop is CASSLGQLNSPLHF. The CDR3 DNA reads as TGTGCCAGCAGCTTAGGACAGCTGAATTCACCCCTCCACTTT.

This clone has more than one count but fewer than ten. V and J are TRBV7-2 and TRBJ2-7; possibly TRBD1 for D (5 bases). Deletions cut 6 bases from V and 3 bases from J, with 12 bases between. CDR3 length equals 13 residues. The germline V gene encodes CDR1 SGHTA and CDR2 FQGNSA. The DNA for the CDR3 is TGTGCCAGCAGTAAAGGGGCCAACTACGAGCAGTACTTC. It is translated as CASSKGANYEQYF.

The chain couples TRBV15 to TRBJ2-2, with D possibly TRBD1 on 6 matching bases. The CDR3 length is 22 residues. Per the germline V gene, CDR1 is LNHNV and CDR2 is YYDKDF (reference sequence). The V end lost 5 bases, the J end lost 0 bases, and 31 bases lay between the germline ends. CDR3 in DNA: TGTGCCACCAGCCCACACTGGGGTACAGGGAACATCAAATTCGCGAACACCGGGGAGCTGTTTTTT. It is translated as CATSPHWGTGNIKFANTGELFF. The complete variable domain, with remaining parts taken from reference TRBV15 and TRBJ2-2, reads DAMVIQNPRYQVTQFGKPVTLSCSQTLNHNVMYWYQQKSSQAPKLLFHYYDKDFNNEADTPDNFQSRRPNTSFCFLDIRSPGLGDTAMYLCATSPHWGTGNIKFANTGELFFGEGSRLTVL.

The chain has TRBV5-5 and TRBJ1-1; D is uncertain. From germline, CDR1 is SGHKS and CDR2 YYEKEE (reference sequence). The length of the CDR3 is 15 residues. Trimming cost V 0 bases and J 4 bases, with 13 bases left between them. CDR3 nucleotides: TGTGCCAGCAGCTTGGATGGGCGGGGAGGCACTGAAGCTTTCTTT. As protein: CASSLDGRGGTEAFF.

The chain is built from TRBV5-1 and TRBJ2-3; TRBD1 matches at 10 bases. CDR1 and CDR2 from the germline V gene are SGHRS and YFSETQ. After removal of 4 bases from V and 4 bases from J, the junction contained 12 bases not matched to a gene. The CDR3 totals 17 residues. The CDR3 here is CASSNQPGQGTADTQYF. CDR3 DNA: TGCGCCAGCAGCAACCAACCGGGACAGGGGACCGCAGATACGCAGTATTTT.

This sequence joins TRBV5-4 and TRBJ1-2; 9 bases align to TRBD1. Germline lookup yields CDR1 SGHNT and CDR2 YYREEE (reference sequence). The trim removed 4 bases at V and 3 bases at J, leaving 4 bases unmatched. The CDR3 spans 14 residues. CDR3 nucleotide sequence: TGTGCCAGCAGCCGGGACAGGGTGGACTATGGCTACACCTTC. Translating gives CASSRDRVDYGYTF.